The clone carrying this T cell receptor beta chain has at least ten counts. Its target is unknown. The CDR3 covers 13 residues. CDR1 is LGHDT, CDR2 YNNKEL, per germline (reference sequence). V gave up 1 base and J gave up 4 bases, with 7 bases separating them. The data stem from a study of T cells after yellow fever vaccination. A single record per CDR3 protein comes from TCRdb applying MiXCR to the 5' RACE reads. In the table there are 300,000 or so distinct CDR3 sequences, about 4% of which are singletons. Whole-study results and caveats: Peaking faster, on day 5 versus 15, the secondary response was nonetheless weaker.

This sequence was found in a man between 18 and 29 years old who received the YFV17D yellow fever vaccine. The sequencing used PBMCs, collected 5 days after the yellow fever booster vaccination. This rearrangement joins TRBV3-1 to TRBJ2-5, with D maybe TRBD2 (5 bases). The CDR3 loop is CASSQVRGETQYF. The CDR3, as DNA: TGTGCCAGCAGCCAAGTTCGGGGAGAGACCCAGTACTTC.